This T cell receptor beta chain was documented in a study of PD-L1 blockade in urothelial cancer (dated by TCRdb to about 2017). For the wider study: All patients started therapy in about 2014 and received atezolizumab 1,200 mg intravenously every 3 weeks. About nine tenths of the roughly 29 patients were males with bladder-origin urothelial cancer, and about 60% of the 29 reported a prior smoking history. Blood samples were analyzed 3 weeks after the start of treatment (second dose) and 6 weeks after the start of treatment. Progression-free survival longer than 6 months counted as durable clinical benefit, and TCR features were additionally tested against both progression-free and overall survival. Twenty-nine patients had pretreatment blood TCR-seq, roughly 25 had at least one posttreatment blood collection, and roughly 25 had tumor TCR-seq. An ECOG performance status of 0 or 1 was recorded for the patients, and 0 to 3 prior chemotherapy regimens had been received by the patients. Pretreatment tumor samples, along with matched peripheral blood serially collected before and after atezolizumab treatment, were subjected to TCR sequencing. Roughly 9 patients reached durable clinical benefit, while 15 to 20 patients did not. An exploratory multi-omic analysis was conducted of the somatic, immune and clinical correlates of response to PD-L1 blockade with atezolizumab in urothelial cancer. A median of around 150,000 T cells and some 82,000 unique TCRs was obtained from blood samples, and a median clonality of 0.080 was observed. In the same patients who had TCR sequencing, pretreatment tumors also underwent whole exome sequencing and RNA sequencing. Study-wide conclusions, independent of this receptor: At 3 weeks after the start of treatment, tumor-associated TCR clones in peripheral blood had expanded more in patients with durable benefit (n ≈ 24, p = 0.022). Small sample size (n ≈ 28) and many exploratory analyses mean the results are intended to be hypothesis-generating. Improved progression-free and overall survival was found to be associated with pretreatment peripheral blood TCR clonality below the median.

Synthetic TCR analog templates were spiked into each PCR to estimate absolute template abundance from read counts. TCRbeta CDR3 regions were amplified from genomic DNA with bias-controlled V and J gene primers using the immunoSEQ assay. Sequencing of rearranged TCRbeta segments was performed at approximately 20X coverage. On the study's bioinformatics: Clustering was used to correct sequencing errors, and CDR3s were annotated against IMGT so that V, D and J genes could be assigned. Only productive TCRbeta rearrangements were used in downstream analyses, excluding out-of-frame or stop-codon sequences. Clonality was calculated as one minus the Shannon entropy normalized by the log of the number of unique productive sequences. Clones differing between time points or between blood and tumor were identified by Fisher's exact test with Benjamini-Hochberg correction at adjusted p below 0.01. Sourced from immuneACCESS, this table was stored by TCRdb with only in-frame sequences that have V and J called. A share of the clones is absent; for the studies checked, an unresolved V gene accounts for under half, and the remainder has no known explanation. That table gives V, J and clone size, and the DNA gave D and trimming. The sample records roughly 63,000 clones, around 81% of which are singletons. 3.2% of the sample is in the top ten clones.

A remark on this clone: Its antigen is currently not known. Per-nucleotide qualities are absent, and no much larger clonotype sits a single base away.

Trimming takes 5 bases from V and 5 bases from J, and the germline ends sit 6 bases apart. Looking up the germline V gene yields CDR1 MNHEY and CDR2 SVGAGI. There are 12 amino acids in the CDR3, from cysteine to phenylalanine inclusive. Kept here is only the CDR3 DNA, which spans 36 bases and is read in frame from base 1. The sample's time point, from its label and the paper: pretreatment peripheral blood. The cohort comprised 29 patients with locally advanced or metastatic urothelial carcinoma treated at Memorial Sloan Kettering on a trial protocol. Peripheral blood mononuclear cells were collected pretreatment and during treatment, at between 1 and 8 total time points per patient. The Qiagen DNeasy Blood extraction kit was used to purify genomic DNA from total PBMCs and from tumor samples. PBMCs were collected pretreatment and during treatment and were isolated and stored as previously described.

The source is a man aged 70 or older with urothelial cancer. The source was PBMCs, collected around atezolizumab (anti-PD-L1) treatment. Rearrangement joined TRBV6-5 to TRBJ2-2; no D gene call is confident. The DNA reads TGTGCCAGCAGTGAGAGAACCGGGGAGCTGTTTTTT. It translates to CASSERTGELFF.